These T cell receptor beta chains were read from a single sample in a study of Ad26.COV2.S vaccination and SARS-CoV-2 variants. The method was immunoSEQ multiplex PCR; TCRdb's version includes in-frame clones alone and lacks a portion of them. The sample holds roughly 680,000 clones, about 89% seen once. The specimen comprised peripheral blood, sampled in a trial of Ad26.COV2.S vaccine versus placebo. The source is a person aged 18 to 59 who received the Ad26.COV2.S COVID-19 vaccine or a placebo. Each CDR3 is given with its conserved first and last residue. Each record gives: D gene, V gene, clone size, J gene, CDR3 DNA, CDR3 protein. A D gene is named only where the DNA matches it firmly. Size is stated for part of the rows, as once, few or many counts, or as a class when the clone is expanded.

>-|TRBV19|-|TRBJ1-2
TGTGCCAGTAGCCCCCAGGGGAGCTATGGCTACACCTTC
CASSPQGSYGYTF
>TRBD2|TRBV11-3|-|TRBJ2-7
TGTGCCAGCAGCGGGACTAGCGGCGAGCAGTACTTC
CASSGTSGEQYF
>-|TRBV9|many|TRBJ1-1
TGTGCCAGCAGCCCCAGGGCCCTCATGAACACTGAAGCTTTCTTT
CASSPRALMNTEAFF
>TRBD2|TRBV19|-|TRBJ2-7
TGTGCCAGTGGACTAGCGGGACACTCCTACGAGCAGTACTTC
CASGLAGHSYEQYF
>-|TRBV18|-|TRBJ1-1
TGTGCCAGCTCACCAAACACTGAAGCTTTCTTT
CASSPNTEAFF
>TRBD1|TRBV19|-|TRBJ1-1
TGTGCCAGCCTCCTCGGGACAGGACTGAACACTGAAGCTTTCTTT
CASLLGTGLNTEAFF
>-|TRBV9|-|TRBJ1-1
TGTGCCAGCAGCGTATCAGATATTATGAACACTGAAGCTTTCTTT
CASSVSDIMNTEAFF
>-|TRBV15|-|TRBJ1-3
TGTGCCACCAGCATACCCCGCGGACAGGGAAACACCATATATTTT
CATSIPRGQGNTIYF
>TRBD2|TRBV14|-|TRBJ2-1
TGTGCCAGCAGCCAGCGCGGGGGTTCTCGGTACAATGAGCAGTTCTTC
CASSQRGGSRYNEQFF
>-|TRBV20-1|-|TRBJ1-1
TGCAGTGCTAGAAGGTTAGAAGCTTTCTTT
CSARRLEAFF
>-|TRBV7-9|-|TRBJ1-2
TGTGCCAGCAGCTTAGCAGCGGGGATCTATGGCTACACCTTC
CASSLAAGIYGYTF
>TRBD1|TRBV6-1|-|TRBJ2-3
TGTGCCAGCAGTGAGGGACAGTACACAGATACGCAGTATTTT
CASSEGQYTDTQYF
>-|TRBV10-3|-|TRBJ2-3
TGTGCCGTCGGACAGACAGATACGCAGTATTTT
CAVGQTDTQYF
>-|TRBV5-1|-|TRBJ1-2
TGCGCCAGCAGCTTGCGGGGGGACGGCTACACCTTC
CASSLRGDGYTF
>-|TRBV6-1|few|TRBJ1-6
TGTGCCAGCAGTGAAGAACGGGGAAGGTCACCCCTCCACTTT
CASSEERGRSPLHF
>-|TRBV5-6|few|TRBJ1-6
TGTGCCAGCAGCTTGGCCTTCACAGGGTCGAATTCACCCCTCCACTTT
CASSLAFTGSNSPLHF
>-|TRBV27|-|TRBJ2-7
TGTGCCAGCAGGGTCGGGGTAGCGTCCTACGAGCAGTACTTC
CASRVGVASYEQYF
>-|TRBV5-5|few|TRBJ1-5
TGTGCCAGCAGCTACGCAGGGGAGAGCAATCAGCCCCAGCATTTT
CASSYAGESNQPQHF
>-|TRBV5-1|few|TRBJ2-7
TGCGCCAGCAGCTCTAACGCCTACGAGCAGTACTTC
CASSSNAYEQYF
>TRBD2|TRBV7-9|-|TRBJ2-3
TGTGCCAGCAGACTGGGGACTAGCGGGAGGACGGCGCAGTATTTT
CASRLGTSGRTAQYF
>-|TRBV7-9|once|TRBJ2-2
TGTGCCAGCAGCTTATCGAGGGGCACCGGGGAGCTGTTTTTT
CASSLSRGTGELFF
>-|TRBV4-3|-|TRBJ1-5
TGCGCCAGCAGCCAAGAGAGATGGAACAGTAATCAGCCCCAGCATTTT
CASSQERWNSNQPQHF
>TRBD1|TRBV19|-|TRBJ2-3
TGTGCCAGTAGCAAAGACAGGGCGACAGATACGCAGTATTTT
CASSKDRATDTQYF
>-|TRBV5-1|once|TRBJ2-5
TGCGCCAGCAGCCAACAGGGTCTTCAAGAGACCCAGTACTTC
CASSQQGLQETQYF